The 9 T cell receptor beta chains listed next were all sequenced from one sample in a study of T cell responses to AZD1222 COVID-19 vaccine. TCRdb's copy holds only in-frame clones and misses some; the assay was immunoSEQ multiplex PCR. Seen here are about 46,000 clones, about 87% observed once, and the top ten hold 1.1%. The sequences come from peripheral blood, collected 28 days after the second AZD1222 dose. These receptors all come from an adult who received the AZD1222 COVID-19 vaccine.

The rearrangement links TRBV18 to TRBJ1-1, with D possibly matching TRBD1 (6 bases). V shed 1 base and J shed 4 bases, with 10 bases lying between them. Germline V gives CDR1 KGHSH, CDR2 LQKENI. This CDR3 has 14 residues. In DNA form, the CDR3 reads TGTGCCAGCTCACCACGGGAGGGGGGCACTGAAGCTTTCTTT. This codes for CASSPREGGTEAFF.

The chain has TRBV6-5 and TRBJ2-4; D is possibly TRBD1 (6 bases). The length of the CDR3 is 14 residues. Germline values: CDR1 MNHEY, CDR2 SVGAGI. Trimming took 6 bases from V and 10 from J, leaving 19 bases between them. CDR3 amino acids: CASRLGAQNGIQYF. CDR3 in DNA: TGTGCCAGCAGGTTGGGGGCCCAAAATGGGATTCAGTACTTC.

The chain links TRBV30 to TRBJ1-5; D call uncertain. Germline CDR1 GTSNPN, CDR2 SVGIG (reference sequence). V lost 1 base, J lost 4 bases, and 8 bases lay in between. CDR3 length: 13 amino acids. CDR3 nucleotides: TGTGCCTGGAGTGACTGGGGTAATCAGCCCCAGCATTTT. Translating it yields CAWSDWGNQPQHF.

The rearrangement uses TRBV18 and TRBJ2-1, with TRBD2 matching over 7 bases. This CDR3 comprises 18 residues. J gave up 0 bases and V 3 bases, and 11 bases lay outside the gene matches. The germline CDR1 and CDR2 sequences are KGHSH and LQKENI. This CDR3 is CASSPTTGRESSYNEQFF. The DNA of the CDR3 is TGTGCCAGCTCACCGACTACGGGGCGGGAGAGCTCCTACAATGAGCAGTTCTTC. The whole variable domain, filled in from reference TRBV18 and TRBJ2-1, reads NAGVMQNPRHLVRRRGQEARLRCSPMKGHSHVYWYRQLPEEGLKFMVYLQKENIIDESGMPKERFSAEFPKEGPSILRIQQVVRGDSAAYFCASSPTTGRESSYNEQFFGPGTRLTVL.

The chain carries TRBV7-7 and TRBJ2-5; D unclear. V was shortened by 3 bases and J by 2 bases, with 13 bases between the two germline ends. Germline CDR1 reads SSHAT; CDR2 reads FNYEAQ (reference sequence). This CDR3 is built from 15 residues. The CDR3 region has the DNA TGTGCCAGCAGCTTGGGCAGCCAACTACAAGAGACCCAGTACTTC. Translation: CASSLGSQLQETQYF.

DNA for the CDR3: TGTGCCAGCAGCTTAAGCTCCTATAATTCACCCCTCCACTTT. It yields the protein CASSLSSYNSPLHF. The gene calls are TRBV7-2 and TRBJ1-6, with D unresolved. Germline values: CDR1 SGHTA, CDR2 FQGNSA. Trimming stripped 2 bases from V and 0 bases from J, with 2 bases between. This CDR3 is 14 amino acids long.

The chain joins TRBV6-5 to TRBJ1-2, with a possible D match to TRBD1 (5 bases). CDR1 and CDR2 (germline): MNHEY, SVGAGI. Trimming took 4 bases from V and 2 from J, leaving 11 bases between them. The CDR3 is made up of 14 amino acids. The CDR3 spells CASSFTGFNYGYTF. The CDR3 DNA reads as TGTGCCAGCAGTTTCACAGGCTTCAACTATGGCTACACCTTC.

The chain couples TRBV28 to TRBJ1-2; TRBD1 matches 7 bases. CDR3 length: 16 residues. Germline V CDR1 and CDR2: MDHEN, SYDVKM. Losses at the gene ends were 1 base for V and 9 bases for J; bases not matched to a gene: 14. The CDR3 DNA sequence: TGTGCCAGCAGTTTATTTGTTGGGGGACAGTTCTTTCGCTACACCTTC. The encoded protein is CASSLFVGGQFFRYTF.

This chain joins TRBV6-2 or TRBV6-3 and TRBJ1-1; D gene uncertain. The ends were cut back, 5 bases at V and 5 bases at J, with 12 bases in the middle. CDR1 and CDR2 from the germline V gene are MNHEY and SVGEGT. The CDR3 is 13 residues long. CDR3 loop: CASSPPGRTEAFF. CDR3 coding DNA: TGTGCCAGCAGTCCACCGGGTCGGACTGAAGCTTTCTTT.